The 27 T cell receptor beta chains given below trace back to one sample, sequenced in a study of cytomegalovirus exposure and HLA in healthy donors (dated by TCRdb to the late 2010s). The library was built by means of the immunoSEQ multiplex PCR assay. For the multiplex PCR, a mixture combining 60 forward primers for TCR Vbeta segments and 13 reverse primers for TCR Jbeta segments was used. Imported from immuneACCESS, the table was reduced by TCRdb to in-frame sequences with V and J called. These copies leave out some clones; in studies compared against another copy, an unresolved V gene accounts for under half, and the cause of the remainder is not known. The table for this sample lists roughly 100,000 clones; less than 85% of them were counted only once. Jointly, the top ten make up roughly 8% of the sample. The material sequenced was PBMCs. These receptors came from a man in his forties or fifties in good health and CMV-seropositive.

To note about this clone: A read error may account for a junction end that differs from germline. V gene TRBV10-1 combines with J gene TRBJ2-7; TRBD2 matches at 8 bases. There are 16 residues in the CDR3. The germline V gene encodes CDR1 WNHNN and CDR2 SYGVQD (reference sequence). The DNA of the CDR3 is TGCGCCAGCAGTGAGTCGACCAGCGGGAGCTCCCACGAGCAGTACTTC. Amino acid sequence: CASSESTSGSSHEQYF.

The gene calls are TRBV15 and TRBJ1-2; possible D gene TRBD1, 6 bases. The germline CDR1 and CDR2 sequences are LNHNV and YYDKDF (reference sequence). Between the trimmed V and J ends, which lost 1 base and 3 bases, there was a span of 15 bases. The CDR3 length is 16 residues. Written as DNA, the CDR3 is TGTGCCACCAGCAGAGCTGGTGCAGGGGCTTACTATGGCTACACCTTC. This codes for CATSRAGAGAYYGYTF. Based on the CDR3 plus reference TRBV15 and TRBJ1-2, the full variable domain is DAMVIQNPRYQVTQFGKPVTLSCSQTLNHNVMYWYQQKSSQAPKLLFHYYDKDFNNEADTPDNFQSRRPNTSFCFLDIRSPGLGDTAMYLCATSRAGAGAYYGYTFGSGTRLTVV.

The chain uses TRBV11-2 and TRBJ2-7; 8 positions match TRBD1. CDR1 and CDR2 (germline): SGHAT, FQNNGV. J was trimmed by 3 bases and V by 4 bases; bases with no gene match: 17. The CDR3 has 18 amino acids. This CDR3 is CASSSLGQGGPGVYEQYF. CDR3 DNA sequence: TGTGCCAGCAGCTCCCTAGGACAGGGTGGGCCTGGAGTCTACGAGCAGTACTTC.

The rearrangement links TRBV7-9 to TRBJ2-5; 13 bases agree with TRBD2. Germline trimming cut 5 bases from V and 4 bases from J; bases unmatched to any gene: 10. The CDR3 consists of 17 residues. Germline values: CDR1 SEHNR, CDR2 FQNEAQ (reference sequence). The CDR3 protein is CASSRGLAGWWRETQYF. The CDR3 DNA follows: TGTGCCAGCAGCCGGGGACTAGCGGGATGGTGGAGAGAGACCCAGTACTTC.

The CDR3 DNA sequence: TGTGCCTGGAGTGTACCAGGACTAGCGGGGGGGAGGAACATTCAGTACTTC. This translates into CAWSVPGLAGGRNIQYF. This chain uses TRBV30 with TRBJ2-4; 15 bases match TRBD2. Germline assignment: CDR1 GTSNPN and CDR2 SVGIG (reference sequence). V trimming: 0 bases; J trimming: 7 bases; junction bases outside the gene matches: 7. This CDR3 has 17 residues.

The chain carries TRBV5-6 and TRBJ2-5; D ambiguous. The CDR3 sequence is 13 residues long. Germline V gene sequence: CDR1 SGHDT, CDR2 YYEEEE. The ends were cut back, 0 bases at V and 0 bases at J, with 3 bases in the middle. The CDR3 sequence: CASSLVDQETQYF. The DNA for the CDR3 is TGTGCCAGCAGCTTGGTAGACCAAGAGACCCAGTACTTC.

This chain connects TRBV11-3 to TRBJ2-5, with D hard to call. V dropped 1 base and J dropped 2 bases, with 5 bases sitting between them. The CDR3 length is 13 residues. Germline CDR1 and CDR2: SGHNT and YENEEA. In DNA, the CDR3 is TGTGCCAGCAGCTTAGGGGCTCAAGAGACCCAGTACTTC. As protein: CASSLGAQETQYF.

The chain uses TRBV6-1 and TRBJ1-3; D is ambiguous. Deletions cut 2 bases from V and 3 bases from J, with 2 bases between. The CDR3 spans 12 residues. Germline V lookup: CDR1 MNHNS, CDR2 SASEGT. Here the CDR3 DNA reads TGTGCCAGCAGTGAACTTGGAAACACCATATATTTT. It encodes CASSELGNTIYF.

The chain uses TRBV2 and TRBJ2-5; the match to TRBD2 covers 7 bases. The CDR3 is 13 amino acids. V was clipped by 8 bases and J by 5 bases; unmatched bases: 8. Germline V CDR1 and CDR2: SNHLY, FYNNEI. CDR3 DNA: TGTGCCAGCGGTTCCGGGAGGCAGGAGACCCAGTACTTC. Encoded protein: CASGSGRQETQYF.

This clone has just a few counts. V gene TRBV9 combines with J gene TRBJ2-5; D call uncertain. V was clipped by 0 bases and J by 5 bases, with 17 bases between them. The germline CDR1 and CDR2 sequences are SGDLS and YYNGEE. CDR3 size: 16 residues. This CDR3 reads CASSVAETYPEETQYF. The CDR3 DNA sequence: TGTGCCAGCAGCGTAGCCGAGACCTATCCGGAGGAGACCCAGTACTTC.

This clone was seen a single time. This chain joins TRBV2 and TRBJ1-2; TRBD1 is a possible D gene (5 bases). V lost 4 bases and J lost 4, with 13 bases in between. The CDR3 sequence is 14 residues long. Germline V gives CDR1 SNHLY, CDR2 FYNNEI. The DNA for the CDR3 is TGTGCCAGCAGTGGACGCTACACAGGCTATGGCTACACCTTC. Translation gives CASSGRYTGYGYTF.

The chain uses TRBV6-6 and TRBJ2-5; 8 bases agree with TRBD1. CDR1 is MNHNY and CDR2 is SVGAGI in the germline V gene (reference sequence). The V gene end was trimmed by 0 bases and the J gene end by 2 bases; junction bases not matched to a gene: 2. The CDR3 loop spans 15 amino acids. DNA of the CDR3: TGTGCCAGCAGTTACTCCACAGGGGGTCAAGAGACCCAGTACTTC. Protein: CASSYSTGGQETQYF.

This clone appeared a few times. This CDR3 is CASSSTGGTYSPLHF. The CDR3 bases are TGTGCCAGCAGCTCGACAGGGGGTACCTATTCACCCCTCCACTTT. The chain is built from TRBV7-8 and TRBJ1-6; 9 bases line up with TRBD1. J was trimmed by 8 bases and V by 4 bases; bases with no gene match: 6. CDR1 and CDR2 (germline): SGHVS, FQNEAQ. This CDR3 contains 15 residues. The full variable domain, in which reference TRBV7-8 and TRBJ1-6 provide the parts outside the CDR3, is GAGVSQSPRYKVAKRGQDVALRCDPISGHVSLFWYQQALGQGPEFLTYFQNEAQLDKSGLPSDRFFAERPEGSVSTLKIQRTQQEDSAVYLCASSSTGGTYSPLHFGNGTRLTVT.

The gene calls are TRBV13 and TRBJ2-4; tentative D call: TRBD2 (5 bases). V lost 5 bases and J 3 bases, leaving 11 bases between the germline ends. Germline loops: CDR1 PRHDT, CDR2 FYEKMQ (reference sequence). The CDR3 has 14 amino acids. This chain's CDR3 is CASSRGKVKNIQYF. In DNA form, the CDR3 reads TGTGCCAGCAGCCGAGGGAAGGTCAAAAACATTCAGTACTTC.

This clone has just one count. The chain uses TRBV18 and TRBJ1-1, with no clear D. V was shortened by 0 bases and J by 5 bases, with 7 bases between the two germline ends. The CDR3 is made up of 13 amino acids. The V gene's germline CDR1 is KGHSH and CDR2 LQKENI. The CDR3 nucleotides are TGTGCCAGCTCACCACCGGTGAGGACTGAAGCTTTCTTT. Its translation is CASSPPVRTEAFF.

The V gene is TRBV5-6, the J gene TRBJ2-1; 10 nucleotides align to TRBD1. J gave up 6 bases and V 3 bases, and 6 bases lay outside the gene matches. This CDR3 is 15 amino acids long. Germline-derived CDR1 and CDR2 are SGHDT and YYEEEE. CDR3 protein: CASSSGGTGVNEQFF. CDR3 bases: TGTGCCAGCAGCTCGGGTGGGACAGGGGTCAATGAGCAGTTCTTC.

The V gene is TRBV7-2, the J gene TRBJ2-1; D possibly corresponds to TRBD1 (5 bases). The CDR3 extends over 13 amino acids. V lost 0 bases and J lost 10, with 10 bases in between. Per germline, CDR1 SGHTA and CDR2 FQGNSA. The chain's CDR3 is CASSLAGYREQFF. The CDR3, as DNA: TGTGCCAGCAGCTTAGCAGGATACAGGGAGCAGTTCTTC.

CDR3 sequence (DNA): TGTGCCAGCAGCGCGGGGGGGGTCGGGGCCAACGTCCTGACTTTC. Its translation is CASSAGGVGANVLTF. The chain links TRBV9 to TRBJ2-6, with TRBD2 matching 8 bases. The CDR3 length is 15 residues. Germline-derived CDR1 and CDR2 are SGDLS and YYNGEE. With 3 bases clipped from V and 4 bases from J, the junction kept 3 bases outside the gene matches.

This chain connects TRBV5-4 to TRBJ2-7; TRBD1 matches 10 bases. There are 15 residues in the CDR3. The V gene's germline CDR1 is SGHNT and CDR2 YYREEE (reference sequence). The V gene end was trimmed by 4 bases and the J gene end by 3 bases; junction bases not matched to a gene: 7. The CDR3 nucleotides read TGTGCCAGCAGCCCCCAGGGACAGGGGATCTACGAGCAGTACTTC. This gives the protein CASSPQGQGIYEQYF. Full variable domain (outside the CDR3, taken from reference TRBV5-4 and TRBJ2-7): ETGVTQSPTHLIKTRGQQVTLRCSSQSGHNTVSWYQQALGQGPQFIFQYYREEENGRGNFPPRFSGLQFPNYSSELNVNALELDDSALYLCASSPQGQGIYEQYFGPGTRLTVT.

The rearrangement links TRBV28 to TRBJ2-1, with D possibly TRBD2 on 5 matching bases. CDR1 is MDHEN and CDR2 is SYDVKM in the germline V gene. This CDR3 contains 15 residues. Trimming shortened V by 8 bases and J by 4 bases, and 18 bases separated the two germline ends. The CDR3 reads CASCVGGTVYNEQFF. CDR3 sequence (DNA): TGTGCCAGCTGTGTCGGAGGAACCGTTTACAATGAGCAGTTCTTC.

J is TRBJ1-2 and V is TRBV29-1; D gene unclear. V dropped 6 bases and J dropped 6 bases, with 14 bases sitting between them. The CDR3 is made up of 12 amino acids. The germline V gene has CDR1 SQVTM and CDR2 ANQGSEA. The CDR3 loop reads CSVHVGRDGYTF. The CDR3 nucleotides are TGCAGCGTCCACGTCGGGAGAGATGGCTACACCTTC.

The chain recombines TRBV11-1 with TRBJ1-2; D might be TRBD1 (5 bases). Germline CDR1 is SGHAT and CDR2 is FQDESV (reference sequence). The CDR3 sequence is 17 residues long. Between the trimmed V and J ends, which lost 4 bases and 0 bases, there was a span of 18 bases. The CDR3 sequence: CASSSRFGGGTNYGYTF. The CDR3 DNA follows: TGTGCCAGCAGCTCGCGATTCGGGGGTGGAACTAACTATGGCTACACCTTC.

This chain links TRBV11-1 with TRBJ2-3; 7 nucleotides line up with TRBD1. Germline trimming cut 5 bases from V and 3 bases from J; bases unmatched to any gene: 8. Germline CDR1 and CDR2: SGHAT and FQDESV (reference sequence). CDR3 length equals 15 residues. Here the CDR3 DNA reads TGTGCCAGCAGCCTCGACAGGGCCTTTACAGATACGCAGTATTTT. Its translation: CASSLDRAFTDTQYF.

This sequence joins TRBV2 and TRBJ2-7, with D perhaps TRBD2 (6 bases). The germline V gene has CDR1 SNHLY and CDR2 FYNNEI. There are 14 residues in the CDR3. The germline V and J ends were trimmed by 4 bases and 5 bases, with 15 bases remaining between them. CDR3 DNA: TGTGCCAGCAGTGGTATGCGGGAAGCGGACGAGCAGTACTTC. It translates to CASSGMREADEQYF.

The chain carries TRBV5-1 and TRBJ1-1; D is undetermined. The CDR3 is made up of 13 amino acids. Trimming removed 6 bases from V and 3 bases from J, with 12 bases in between. The germline V gene has CDR1 SGHRS and CDR2 YFSETQ. The CDR3 is CASKRVEDTEAFF. The CDR3 nucleotides read TGCGCCAGCAAGAGGGTGGAGGACACTGAAGCTTTCTTT. The full variable domain, rest sourced from reference TRBV5-1 and TRBJ1-1, is KAGVTQTPRYLIKTRGQQVTLSCSPISGHRSVSWYQQTPGQGLQFLFEYFSETQRNKGNFPGRFSGRQFSNSRSEMNVSTLELGDSALYLCASKRVEDTEAFFGQGTRLTVV.

This clone came up a few times. The chain links TRBV30 to TRBJ1-5, with TRBD1 matching 10 bases. The trim removed 5 bases at V and 4 bases at J, leaving 2 bases unmatched. This CDR3 has 13 residues. Germline V gene lookup returns CDR1 GTSNPN and CDR2 SVGIG (reference sequence). The CDR3 reads CAWGQGGNQPQHF. CDR3 DNA: TGTGCCTGGGGACAGGGGGGGAATCAGCCCCAGCATTTT.

The V call is TRBV2, the J call TRBJ1-2; tentative D call: TRBD1 (5 bases). This CDR3 is built from 15 residues. The V end was cut by 6 bases, the J end by 4 bases, with 18 bases between. Germline V lookup: CDR1 SNHLY, CDR2 FYNNEI. CDR3 in DNA: TGTGCCAGCAGCGAGAATAGACAGACCTCCTATGGCTACACCTTC. It codes for CASSENRQTSYGYTF. Full variable domain (missing parts from reference TRBV2 and TRBJ1-2): EPEVTQTPSHQVTQMGQEVILRCVPISNHLYFYWYRQILGQKVEFLVSFYNNEISEKSEIFDDQFSVERPDGSNFTLKIRSTKLEDSAMYFCASSENRQTSYGYTFGSGTRLTVV.